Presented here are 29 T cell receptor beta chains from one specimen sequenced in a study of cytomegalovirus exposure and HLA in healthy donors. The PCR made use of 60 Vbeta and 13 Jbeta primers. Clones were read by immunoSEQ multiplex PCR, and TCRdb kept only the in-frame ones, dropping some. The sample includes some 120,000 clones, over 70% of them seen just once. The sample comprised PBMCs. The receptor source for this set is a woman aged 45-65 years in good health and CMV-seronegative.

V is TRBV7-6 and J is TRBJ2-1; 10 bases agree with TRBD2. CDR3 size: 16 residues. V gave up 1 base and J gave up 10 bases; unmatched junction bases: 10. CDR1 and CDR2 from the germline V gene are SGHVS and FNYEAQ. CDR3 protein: CASSLVTGTSVGEQFF. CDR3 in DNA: TGTGCCAGCAGCTTAGTCACCGGGACTAGCGTAGGGGAGCAGTTCTTC.

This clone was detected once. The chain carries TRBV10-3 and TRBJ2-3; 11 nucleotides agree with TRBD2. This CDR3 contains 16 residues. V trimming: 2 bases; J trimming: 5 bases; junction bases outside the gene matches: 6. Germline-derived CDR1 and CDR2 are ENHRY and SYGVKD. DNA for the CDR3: TGTGCCATCAGTGAGGCCCCACTAGCGGGAGAAGATACGCAGTATTTT. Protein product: CAISEAPLAGEDTQYF.

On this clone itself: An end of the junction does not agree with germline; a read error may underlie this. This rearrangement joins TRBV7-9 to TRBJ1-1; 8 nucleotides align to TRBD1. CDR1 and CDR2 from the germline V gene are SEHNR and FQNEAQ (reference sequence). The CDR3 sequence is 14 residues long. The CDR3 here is CSSSSLKQGAEAFF. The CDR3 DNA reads TGTTCCAGCAGCTCTTTAAAACAGGGGGCTGAAGCTTTCTTT.

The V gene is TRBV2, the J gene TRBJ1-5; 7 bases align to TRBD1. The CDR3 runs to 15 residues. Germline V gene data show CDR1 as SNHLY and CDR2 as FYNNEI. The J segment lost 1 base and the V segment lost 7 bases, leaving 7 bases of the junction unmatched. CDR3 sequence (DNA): TGTGCCAGCACTCCAGACAGGGCGAGCAATCAGCCCCAGCATTTT. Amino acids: CASTPDRASNQPQHF.

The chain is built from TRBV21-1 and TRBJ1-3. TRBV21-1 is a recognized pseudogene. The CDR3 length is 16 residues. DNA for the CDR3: TGTGCCAGCAGCAAATTTAAACTGAGCTCTGGAAACACCATATATTTT. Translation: CASSKFKLSSGNTIYF.

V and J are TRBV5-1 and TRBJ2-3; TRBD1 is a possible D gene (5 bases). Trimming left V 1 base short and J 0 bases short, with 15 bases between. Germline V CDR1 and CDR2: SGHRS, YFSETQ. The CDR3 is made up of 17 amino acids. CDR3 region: CASSLLPVRQSTDTQYF. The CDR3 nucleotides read TGCGCCAGCAGCTTGCTACCCGTGAGACAGAGCACAGATACGCAGTATTTT. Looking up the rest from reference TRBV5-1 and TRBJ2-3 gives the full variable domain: KAGVTQTPRYLIKTRGQQVTLSCSPISGHRSVSWYQQTPGQGLQFLFEYFSETQRNKGNFPGRFSGRQFSNSRSEMNVSTLELGDSALYLCASSLLPVRQSTDTQYFGPGTRLTVL.

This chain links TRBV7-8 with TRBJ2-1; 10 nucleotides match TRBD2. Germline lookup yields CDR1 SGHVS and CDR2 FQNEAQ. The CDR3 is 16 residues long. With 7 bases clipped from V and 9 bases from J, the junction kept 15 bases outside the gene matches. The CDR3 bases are TGTGCCAGCATCGCCCCCTATAAGCGGGAGGGAGGTGAGCAGTTCTTC. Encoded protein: CASIAPYKREGGEQFF.

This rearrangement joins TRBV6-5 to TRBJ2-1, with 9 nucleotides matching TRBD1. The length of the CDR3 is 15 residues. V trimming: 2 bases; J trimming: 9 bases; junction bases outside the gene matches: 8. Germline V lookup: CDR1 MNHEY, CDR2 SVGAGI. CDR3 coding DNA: TGTGCCAGCAGTTACCGGACACAGGGGGCCGCTGAGCAGTTCTTC. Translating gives CASSYRTQGAAEQFF.

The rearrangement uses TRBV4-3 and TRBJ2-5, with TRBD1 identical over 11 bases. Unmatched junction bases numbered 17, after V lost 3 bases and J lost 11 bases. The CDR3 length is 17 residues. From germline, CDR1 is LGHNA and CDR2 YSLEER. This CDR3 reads CASSQESGTGGLFEQYF. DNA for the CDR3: TGCGCCAGCAGCCAGGAATCCGGGACAGGGGGTTTATTTGAGCAGTACTTC.

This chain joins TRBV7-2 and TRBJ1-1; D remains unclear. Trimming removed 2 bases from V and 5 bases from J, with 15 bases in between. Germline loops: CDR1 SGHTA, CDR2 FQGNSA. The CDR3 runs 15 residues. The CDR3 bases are TGTGCCAGCAGCTTAACCGGCGGTATTACGACTGAAGCTTTCTTT. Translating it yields CASSLTGGITTEAFF.

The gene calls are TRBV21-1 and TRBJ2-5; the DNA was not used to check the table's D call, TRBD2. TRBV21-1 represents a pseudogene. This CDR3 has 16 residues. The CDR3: CASSRVLNGLQGTQYF. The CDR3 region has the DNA TGTGCCAGCAGCAGGGTCTTAAACGGACTCCAAGGGACCCAGTACTTC.

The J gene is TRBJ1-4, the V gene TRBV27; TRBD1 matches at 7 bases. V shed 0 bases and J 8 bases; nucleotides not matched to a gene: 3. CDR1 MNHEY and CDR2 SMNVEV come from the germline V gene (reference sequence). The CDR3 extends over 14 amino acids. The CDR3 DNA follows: TGTGCCAGCAGTTTATCGAGGACAGGCGAAAAACTGTTTTTT. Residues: CASSLSRTGEKLFF.

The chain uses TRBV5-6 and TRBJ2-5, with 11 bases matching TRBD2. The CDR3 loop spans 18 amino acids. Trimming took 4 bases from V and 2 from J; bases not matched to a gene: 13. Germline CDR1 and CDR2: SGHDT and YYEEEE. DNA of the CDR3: TGTGCCAGCAGCCCAGAAGTAGCGGGAGGGCCGGGGCAAGAGACCCAGTACTTC. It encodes CASSPEVAGGPGQETQYF.

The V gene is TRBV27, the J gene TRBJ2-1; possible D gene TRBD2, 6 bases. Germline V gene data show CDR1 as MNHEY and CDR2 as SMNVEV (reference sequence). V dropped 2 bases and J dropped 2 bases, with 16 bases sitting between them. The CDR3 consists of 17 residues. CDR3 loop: CASSLLGLADTYNEQFF. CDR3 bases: TGTGCCAGCAGTTTACTTGGGTTAGCGGATACCTACAATGAGCAGTTCTTC.

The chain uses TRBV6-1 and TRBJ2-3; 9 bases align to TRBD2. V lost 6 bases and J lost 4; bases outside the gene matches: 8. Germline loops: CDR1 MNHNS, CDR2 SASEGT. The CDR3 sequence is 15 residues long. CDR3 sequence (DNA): TGTGCCAGCAGCGACCTAGCGGGGAACTCAGATACGCAGTATTTT. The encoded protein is CASSDLAGNSDTQYF.

The CDR3 sequence: CASSLEQGNSPLHF. The CDR3 DNA reads TGTGCCAGCAGCTTGGAACAGGGTAATTCACCCCTCCACTTT. The V and J genes are TRBV5-4 and TRBJ1-6; possibly TRBD1 for D (6 bases). Germline V gene lookup returns CDR1 SGHNT and CDR2 YYREEE (reference sequence). The length of the CDR3 is 14 residues. V lost 0 bases to trimming and J lost 6 bases, with 7 bases between them.

The CDR3 DNA follows: TGTGCCAGCAGTTTTGGATTAACAGCGTCGAGGGCTGAAGCTTTCTTT. Translating it yields CASSFGLTASRAEAFF. This chain links TRBV28 with TRBJ1-1; D is unclear. The CDR3 totals 16 residues. Trimming left V 3 bases short and J 6 bases short, with 20 bases between. Germline V gives CDR1 MDHEN, CDR2 SYDVKM. The full variable domain, with the rest looked up from reference TRBV28 and TRBJ1-1, is DVKVTQSSRYLVKRTGEKVFLECVQDMDHENMFWYRQDPGLGLRLIYFSYDVKMKEKGDIPEGYSVSREKKERFSLILESASTNQTSMYLCASSFGLTASRAEAFFGQGTRLTVV.

CDR3 sequence reads: CASSETSRAYEQYF. The DNA of the CDR3 is TGTGCCAGCAGCGAGACTAGCCGCGCCTACGAGCAGTACTTC. The V call is TRBV5-8, the J call TRBJ2-7, with 7 bases that match TRBD2. The CDR3 is 14 amino acids. Germline lookup yields CDR1 SGHTS and CDR2 YDEGEE. V shed 4 bases, J shed 2 bases, and the junction held 6 bases outside the gene matches.

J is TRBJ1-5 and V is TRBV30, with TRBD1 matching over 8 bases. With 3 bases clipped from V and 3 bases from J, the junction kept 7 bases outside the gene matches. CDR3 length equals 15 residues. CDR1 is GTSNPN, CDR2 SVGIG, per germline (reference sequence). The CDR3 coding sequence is TGTGCCTGGAGCGACAGGGGAGGCCCCAATCAGCCCCAGCATTTT. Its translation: CAWSDRGGPNQPQHF. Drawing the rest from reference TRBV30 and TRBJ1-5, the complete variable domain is SQTIHQWPATLVQPVGSPLSLECTVEGTSNPNLYWYRQAAGRGLQLLFYSVGIGQISSEVPQNLSASRPQDRQFILSSKKLLLSDSGFYLCAWSDRGGPNQPQHFGDGTRLSIL.

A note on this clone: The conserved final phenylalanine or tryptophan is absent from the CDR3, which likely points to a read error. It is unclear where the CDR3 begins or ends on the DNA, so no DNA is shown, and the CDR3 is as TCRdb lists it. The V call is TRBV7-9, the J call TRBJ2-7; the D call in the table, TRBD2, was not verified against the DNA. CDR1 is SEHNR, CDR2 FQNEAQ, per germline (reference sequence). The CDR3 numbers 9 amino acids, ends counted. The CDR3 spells CASSLVPGC.

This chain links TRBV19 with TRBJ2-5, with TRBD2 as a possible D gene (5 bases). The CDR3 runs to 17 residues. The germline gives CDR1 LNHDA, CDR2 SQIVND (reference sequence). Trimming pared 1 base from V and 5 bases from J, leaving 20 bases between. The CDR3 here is CASSIGRRTPTGETQYF. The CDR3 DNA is TGTGCCAGTAGTATAGGTAGGCGGACTCCAACCGGGGAGACCCAGTACTTC.

This CDR3 is CASAPGTGIQPQHF. DNA for the CDR3: TGTGCCAGCGCCCCCGGGACAGGGATTCAGCCCCAGCATTTT. This chain links TRBV28 with TRBJ1-5, with TRBD1 identical over 9 bases. Germline CDR1 and CDR2: MDHEN and SYDVKM. The CDR3 contains 14 residues. The ends lost 8 bases at V and 6 bases at J; junction bases unmatched: 8.

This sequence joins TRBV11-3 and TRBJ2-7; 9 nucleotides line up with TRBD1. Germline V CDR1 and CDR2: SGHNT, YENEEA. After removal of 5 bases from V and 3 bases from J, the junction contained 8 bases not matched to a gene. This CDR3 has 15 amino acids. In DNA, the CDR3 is TGTGCCAGCAGCGCCCAGGGACAGGGCCTCTACGAGCAGTACTTC. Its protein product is CASSAQGQGLYEQYF. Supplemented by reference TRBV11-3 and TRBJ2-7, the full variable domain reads EAGVVQSPRYKIIEKKQPVAFWCNPISGHNTLYWYLQNLGQGPELLIRYENEEAVDDSQLPKDRFSAERLKGVDSTLKIQPAELGDSAVYLCASSAQGQGLYEQYFGPGTRLTVT.

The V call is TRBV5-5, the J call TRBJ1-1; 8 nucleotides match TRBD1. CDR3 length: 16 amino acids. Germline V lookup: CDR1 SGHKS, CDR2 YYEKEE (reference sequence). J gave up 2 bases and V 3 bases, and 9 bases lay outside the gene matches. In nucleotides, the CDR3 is TGTGCCAGCAGCTCGGGGCCCGGGACAGGTAACACTGAAGCTTTCTTT. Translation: CASSSGPGTGNTEAFF.

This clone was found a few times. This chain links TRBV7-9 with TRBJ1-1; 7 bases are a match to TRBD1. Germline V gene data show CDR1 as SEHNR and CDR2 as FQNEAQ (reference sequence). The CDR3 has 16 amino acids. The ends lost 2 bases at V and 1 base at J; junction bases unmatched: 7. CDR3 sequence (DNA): TGTGCCAGCAGCTTATATGGAGGGGGCGAGAACACTGAAGCTTTCTTT. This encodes CASSLYGGGENTEAFF. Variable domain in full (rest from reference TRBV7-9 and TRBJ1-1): DTGVSQNPRHKITKRGQNVTFRCDPISEHNRLYWYRQTLGQGPEFLTYFQNEAQLEKSRLLSDRFSAERPKGSFSTLEIQRTEQGDSAMYLCASSLYGGGENTEAFFGQGTRLTVV.

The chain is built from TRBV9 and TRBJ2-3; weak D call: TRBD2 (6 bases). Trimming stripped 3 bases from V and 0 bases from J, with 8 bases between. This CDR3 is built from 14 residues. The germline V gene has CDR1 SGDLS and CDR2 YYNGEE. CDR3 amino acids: CASSGGTSTDTQYF. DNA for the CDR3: TGTGCCAGCAGCGGAGGGACTAGCACAGATACGCAGTATTTT.

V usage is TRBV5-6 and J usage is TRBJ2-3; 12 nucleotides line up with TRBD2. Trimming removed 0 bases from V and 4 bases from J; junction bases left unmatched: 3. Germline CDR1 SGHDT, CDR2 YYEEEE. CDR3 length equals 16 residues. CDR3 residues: CASSLASGRAADTQYF. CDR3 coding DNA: TGTGCCAGCAGCTTGGCTAGCGGGAGGGCCGCAGATACGCAGTATTTT.

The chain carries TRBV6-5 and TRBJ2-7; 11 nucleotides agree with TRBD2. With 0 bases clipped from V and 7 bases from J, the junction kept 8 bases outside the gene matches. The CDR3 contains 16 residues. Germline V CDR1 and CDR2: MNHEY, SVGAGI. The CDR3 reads CASSYSNSGRAGEQYF. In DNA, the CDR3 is TGTGCCAGCAGTTACTCGAATAGCGGGAGGGCGGGGGAGCAGTACTTC.

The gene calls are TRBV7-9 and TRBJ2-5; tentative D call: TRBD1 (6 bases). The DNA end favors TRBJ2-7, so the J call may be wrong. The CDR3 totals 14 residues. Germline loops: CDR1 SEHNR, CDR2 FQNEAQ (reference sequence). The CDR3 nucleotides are TGTGCCAGCAGCTTAGCCACCACAGGGTTCGAGCAGTACTTC. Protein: CASSLATTGFEQYF.